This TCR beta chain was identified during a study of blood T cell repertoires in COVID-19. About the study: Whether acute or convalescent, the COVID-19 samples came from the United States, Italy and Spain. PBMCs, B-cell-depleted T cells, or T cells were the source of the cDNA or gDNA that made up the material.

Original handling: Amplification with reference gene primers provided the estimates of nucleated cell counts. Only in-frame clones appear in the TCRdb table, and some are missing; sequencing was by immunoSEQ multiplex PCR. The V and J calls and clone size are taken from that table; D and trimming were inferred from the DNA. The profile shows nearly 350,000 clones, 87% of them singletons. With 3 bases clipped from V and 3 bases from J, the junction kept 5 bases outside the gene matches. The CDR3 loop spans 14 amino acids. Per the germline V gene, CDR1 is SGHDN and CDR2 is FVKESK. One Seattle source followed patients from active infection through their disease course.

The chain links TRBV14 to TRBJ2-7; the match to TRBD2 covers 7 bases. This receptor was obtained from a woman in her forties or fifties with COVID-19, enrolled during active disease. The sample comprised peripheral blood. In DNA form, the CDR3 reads TGTGCCAGCAGCCAGGCTAGCGGCTACTACGAGCAGTACTTC. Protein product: CASSQASGYYEQYF.